This TCR beta chain was documented in a study of CD8 T cells in Susac syndrome. TCR beta sequencing was performed on blood CD8+ and CD4+ T cells. Healthy donors were controls matched for age and sex. Both CD4+ and CD8+ T cells were negatively isolated, and TEMRA cells underwent FACS enrichment. The RNA input was about 0.45 to 1 ug, and it was reverse transcribed with random hexamers. immunoSEQ multiplex PCR amplified TCR beta CDR3 across 54 Vbeta, 13 Jbeta. TCRdb re-analysed the immunoSEQ multiplex PCR reads in MiXCR, keeping a single row per CDR3 protein. The sample holds roughly 150,000 distinct CDR3 sequences, around 92% seen once. The CDR3 covers 16 residues. Germline assignment: CDR1 SGHAT and CDR2 FQDESV (reference sequence). Deletions cut 7 bases from V and 0 bases from J, with 13 bases between.

V gene TRBV11-1 combines with J gene TRBJ2-6, with unresolved D. The sample comprised CD4+ T cells from PBMCs. The TCR was taken from a human donor in good health. The CDR3 sequence is CASTHRRVSGANVLTF. DNA for the CDR3: TGTGCCAGCACCCACCGACGCGTCTCTGGGGCCAACGTCCTGACTTTC.